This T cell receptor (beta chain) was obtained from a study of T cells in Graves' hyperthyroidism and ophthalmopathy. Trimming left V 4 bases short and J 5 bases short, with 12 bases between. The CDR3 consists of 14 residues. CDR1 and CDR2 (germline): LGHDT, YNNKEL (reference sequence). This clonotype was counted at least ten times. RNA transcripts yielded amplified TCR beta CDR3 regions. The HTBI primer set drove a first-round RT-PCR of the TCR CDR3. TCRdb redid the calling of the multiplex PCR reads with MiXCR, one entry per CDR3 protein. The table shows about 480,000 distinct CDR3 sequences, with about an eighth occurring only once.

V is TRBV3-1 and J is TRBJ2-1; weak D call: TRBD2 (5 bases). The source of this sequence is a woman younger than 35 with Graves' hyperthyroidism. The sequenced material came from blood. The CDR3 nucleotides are TGTGCCAGCAGCCGAGGACTTGCGAACAATGAGCAGTTCTTC. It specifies CASSRGLANNEQFF.